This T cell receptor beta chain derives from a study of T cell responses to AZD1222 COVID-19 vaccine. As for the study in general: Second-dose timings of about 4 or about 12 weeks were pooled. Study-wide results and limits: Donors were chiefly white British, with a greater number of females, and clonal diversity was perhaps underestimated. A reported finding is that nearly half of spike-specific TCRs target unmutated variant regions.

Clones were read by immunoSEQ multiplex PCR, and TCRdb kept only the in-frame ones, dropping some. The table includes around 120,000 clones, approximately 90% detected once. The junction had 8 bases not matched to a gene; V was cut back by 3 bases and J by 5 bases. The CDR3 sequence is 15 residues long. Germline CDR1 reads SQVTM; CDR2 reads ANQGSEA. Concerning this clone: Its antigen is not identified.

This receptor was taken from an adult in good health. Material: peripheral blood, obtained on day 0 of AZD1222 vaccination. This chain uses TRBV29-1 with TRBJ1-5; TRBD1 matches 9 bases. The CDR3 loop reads CSVEESTGGDQPQHF. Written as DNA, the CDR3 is TGCAGCGTTGAGGAGAGTACAGGGGGCGATCAGCCCCAGCATTTT.